This T cell receptor (beta chain) was found in a study of shared clonotypes between healthy human individuals. The V gene's germline CDR1 is MGHRA and CDR2 YSYEKL. This CDR3 has 14 residues. J lost 6 bases, V lost 4 bases, and 4 bases had no gene match. The naive CD8 subset, CD45RO-negative cells positively selected for CCR7, excluded terminally differentiated effector memory CD45RA+ cells. As for this clone: Antigen specificity is unknown.

Measured with immunoSEQ multiplex PCR; TCRdb has only the in-frame clones, and not every one. This sample carries millions of clones, about 95% of them seen once, and the ten largest clones take 1.1%. Broader study findings: Researchers sampled blood only, noting tissue repertoires likely differ.

This TCR was recovered from a man between 18 and 35 years old in good health. Material: naive CD8+ T cells sorted from blood. V and J are TRBV4-1 and TRBJ2-1; 9 bases agree with TRBD2. CDR3 DNA sequence: TGCGCCAGCAGCCGCGGACTAGCGTCCAATGAGCAGTTCTTC. Amino acid sequence: CASSRGLASNEQFF.